The next 27 T cell receptor beta chains were all read from a single sample in a study of blood T cell repertoires in COVID-19. TCRdb's table, derived via immunoSEQ multiplex PCR, lists solely in-frame clones and lacks some. The sample carries about 310,000 clones, over 75% recorded once. Sequencing input: peripheral blood. The receptors here all came from a man in his fifties with active or convalescent COVID-19.

This rearrangement joins TRBV7-9 to TRBJ2-7; TRBD2 aligns across 10 bases. The CDR3 is 15 amino acids. V was pared by 5 bases and J by 3 bases, with 7 bases of the junction left unmatched. Germline lookup yields CDR1 SEHNR and CDR2 FQNEAQ (reference sequence). The CDR3 sequence: CASSPGLAELYEQYF. The CDR3, as DNA: TGTGCCAGCAGCCCCGGACTAGCGGAACTCTACGAGCAGTACTTC.

V is TRBV6-1 and J is TRBJ1-1; D is undetermined. Germline-derived CDR1 and CDR2 are MNHNS and SASEGT. CDR3 size: 13 residues. V was clipped by 2 bases and J by 1 base, with 5 bases between them. DNA of the CDR3: TGTGCCAGCAGTGAATCTCGGAACACTGAAGCTTTCTTT. As protein: CASSESRNTEAFF.

The chain is built from TRBV5-1 and TRBJ2-7; 9 positions agree with TRBD2. CDR1 is SGHRS and CDR2 is YFSETQ in the germline V gene. Unmatched junction bases numbered 3, after V lost 3 bases and J lost 2 bases. The CDR3 sequence is 14 residues long. This CDR3 is CASSSTSGTYEQYF. The CDR3 DNA is TGCGCCAGCAGCTCGACTAGCGGCACCTACGAGCAGTACTTC.

This clone was counted between two and nine times. The CDR3 nucleotides are TGTGCCAGCAGCTTTGAGTCCGGCGAGCAGTACTTC. Its translation is CASSFESGEQYF. The chain combines TRBV7-8 with TRBJ2-7; D gene ambiguous. Germline V gene sequence: CDR1 SGHVS, CDR2 FQNEAQ. The germline V and J ends were trimmed by 3 bases and 6 bases, with 9 bases remaining between them. The CDR3 consists of 12 residues.

This clone was detected only once. CDR3 in amino acids: CSVEDRAKRERGDTQYF. The CDR3, as DNA: TGCAGCGTTGAAGATCGCGCGAAGCGGGAGCGAGGTGATACGCAGTATTTT. The rearrangement uses TRBV29-1 and TRBJ2-3, with 8 bases identical to TRBD2. Losses at the gene ends were 0 bases for V and 6 bases for J; bases not matched to a gene: 14. Per germline, CDR1 SQVTM and CDR2 ANQGSEA. This CDR3 is built from 17 residues.

The chain recombines TRBV19 with TRBJ1-5, with 7 nucleotides matching TRBD1. The CDR3 extends over 15 amino acids. J gave up 5 bases and V 3 bases, and 7 bases lay outside the gene matches. Germline loops: CDR1 LNHDA, CDR2 SQIVND (reference sequence). The CDR3 DNA reads TGTGCCAGTAGTATCTCGGGACAGAGGGATCAGCCCCAGCATTTT. It yields the protein CASSISGQRDQPQHF.

The chain links TRBV6-5 to TRBJ1-2; D is uncertain. There are 15 residues in the CDR3. CDR1 is MNHEY, CDR2 SVGAGI, per germline. Trimming cost V 6 bases and J 8 bases, with 22 bases left between them. As DNA, the CDR3 is TGTGCCAGCAGCCAAGCTTTACGCGGTATGGAGGGCTACACCTTC. This codes for CASSQALRGMEGYTF.

This chain links TRBV7-8 with TRBJ1-2; 7 nucleotides agree with TRBD1. The CDR3 sequence is 15 residues long. Germline CDR1 reads SGHVS; CDR2 reads FQNEAQ. V lost 0 bases to trimming and J lost 4 bases; unmatched junction nucleotides: 5. DNA of the CDR3: TGTGCCAGCAGCTTAGCGGACAGGCTAAGCTATGGCTACACCTTC. Encoded protein: CASSLADRLSYGYTF.

The chain links TRBV28 to TRBJ2-7; 7 positions agree with TRBD1. CDR1 and CDR2 from the germline V gene are MDHEN and SYDVKM. The trim removed 6 bases at V and 4 bases at J, leaving 9 bases unmatched. CDR3 length: 14 amino acids. The DNA of the CDR3 is TGTGCCAGCAGGAAACGACAGGGAAGTTACGAGCAGTACTTC. Residues: CASRKRQGSYEQYF.

This chain joins TRBV6-6 and TRBJ1-4; TRBD1 matches 9 bases. Germline loops: CDR1 MNHNY, CDR2 SVGAGI (reference sequence). J was trimmed by 8 bases and V by 5 bases; bases with no gene match: 9. CDR3 length: 15 amino acids. The DNA of the CDR3 is TGTGCCAGCAGTAGTCCGGGACAGGGAAACGAAAAACTGTTTTTT. This encodes CASSSPGQGNEKLFF.

J is TRBJ2-2 and V is TRBV5-1; the match to TRBD2 covers 12 bases. Germline CDR1 and CDR2: SGHRS and YFSETQ. The CDR3 covers 17 residues. The V gene end was trimmed by 4 bases and the J gene end by 3 bases; junction bases not matched to a gene: 7. The CDR3 protein is CASSRRLAGVYTGELFF. The DNA of the CDR3 is TGCGCCAGCAGCCGAAGACTAGCGGGGGTGTACACCGGGGAGCTGTTTTTT.

The rearrangement links TRBV7-9 to TRBJ1-4; 10 bases are shared with TRBD1. This CDR3 contains 17 residues. CDR1 SEHNR and CDR2 FQNEAQ come from the germline V gene (reference sequence). J was trimmed by 6 bases and V by 6 bases; bases with no gene match: 13. The CDR3 coding sequence is TGTGCCAGCAGTCCCGACGACAGGGGGCGCGGGTATGAAAAACTGTTTTTT. It is translated as CASSPDDRGRGYEKLFF.

This clone was found once. This rearrangement joins TRBV9 to TRBJ2-7; D perhaps matches TRBD1 (5 bases). The CDR3 consists of 15 residues. Trimming cost V 0 bases and J 3 bases, with 13 bases left between them. Germline V gene sequence: CDR1 SGDLS, CDR2 YYNGEE. The chain's CDR3 is CASSVDETEFYEQYF. The DNA of the CDR3 is TGTGCCAGCAGCGTAGACGAGACAGAGTTCTACGAGCAGTACTTC.

The chain is built from TRBV5-6 and TRBJ2-4, with D perhaps matching TRBD2 (5 bases). Germline CDR1 and CDR2: SGHDT and YYEEEE. Trimming took 0 bases from V and 4 from J, leaving 8 bases between them. The CDR3 is made up of 14 amino acids. CDR3 in amino acids: CASSLEGGKNIQYF. CDR3 sequence (DNA): TGTGCCAGCAGCTTGGAGGGCGGGAAAAACATTCAGTACTTC. The variable domain in full, with the rest retrieved from reference TRBV5-6 and TRBJ2-4, is DAGVTQSPTHLIKTRGQQVTLRCSPKSGHDTVSWYQQALGQGPQFIFQYYEEEERQRGNFPDRFSGHQFPNYSSELNVNALLLGDSALYLCASSLEGGKNIQYFGAGTRLSVL.

The chain uses TRBV28 and TRBJ1-2; 9 bases line up with TRBD1. CDR1 is MDHEN, CDR2 SYDVKM, per germline. V shed 4 bases, J shed 5 bases, and the junction held 8 bases outside the gene matches. This CDR3 comprises 15 residues. DNA for the CDR3: TGTGCCAGCAGTTCAGGACAGGGGCATAAGTATGGCTACACCTTC. It yields the protein CASSSGQGHKYGYTF.

This clone was observed a single time. V usage is TRBV9 and J usage is TRBJ1-1, with TRBD1 matching over 7 bases. This CDR3 has 14 residues. After removal of 4 bases from V and 5 bases from J, the junction contained 8 bases not matched to a gene. Germline CDR1 and CDR2: SGDLS and YYNGEE. The CDR3 bases are TGTGCCAGCAGCCCGACAGGGACAACTACTGAAGCTTTCTTT. Protein product: CASSPTGTTTEAFF. The full variable domain, in which reference TRBV9 and TRBJ1-1 provide the parts outside the CDR3, is DSGVTQTPKHLITATGQRVTLRCSPRSGDLSVYWYQQSLDQGLQFLIQYYNGEERAKGNILERFSAQQFPDLHSELNLSSLELGDSALYFCASSPTGTTTEAFFGQGTRLTVV.

The rearrangement joins TRBV4-2 to TRBJ1-1; D is undetermined. Germline V CDR1 and CDR2: LGHNA, YNFKEQ. Trimming removed 0 bases at V and 7 bases at J, with 9 bases between. CDR3 length equals 13 residues. The CDR3 coding sequence is TGTGCCAGCAGCCAAGATCGGGGAGGTGAAGCTTTCTTT. Translation: CASSQDRGGEAFF.

The rearrangement links TRBV5-5 to TRBJ2-1; 11 bases map to TRBD2. The CDR3 extends over 15 amino acids. V lost 4 bases, J lost 4 bases, and 4 bases stayed unmatched. Germline V gives CDR1 SGHKS, CDR2 YYEKEE (reference sequence). For the CDR3, the DNA is TGTGCCAGCAGCCGCACTAGCGGGAGTTACAATGAGCAGTTCTTC. Amino acid sequence: CASSRTSGSYNEQFF.

This clone has only a few counts. The J gene is TRBJ2-1, the V gene TRBV4-3; D perhaps matches TRBD1 (9 bases). The CDR3 runs to 16 residues. V was pared by 4 bases and J by 7 bases, with 20 bases between. CDR1 and CDR2 (germline): LGHNA, YSLEER. CDR3 in amino acids: CASSPSGGQGKNEQFF. The DNA for the CDR3 is TGCGCCAGCAGCCCAAGCGGGGGACAGGGAAAGAATGAGCAGTTCTTC.

V usage is TRBV5-1 and J usage is TRBJ1-2; D call uncertain. The length of the CDR3 is 14 residues. V lost 0 bases and J lost 5, with 11 bases in between. Germline CDR1 reads SGHRS; CDR2 reads YFSETQ. Here the CDR3 DNA reads TGCGCCAGCAGCTTGGGCGGTACGGAGTATGGCTACACCTTC. As protein: CASSLGGTEYGYTF.

This clone was seen once. The V call is TRBV29-1, the J call TRBJ2-2; 11 bases map to TRBD2. Germline V gives CDR1 SQVTM, CDR2 ANQGSEA. With V trimmed by 6 bases and J by 5 bases, 8 bases remained unmatched. The CDR3 is 15 amino acids. CDR3 in amino acids: CSVWTSGFQTGELFF. CDR3 nucleotides: TGCAGCGTGTGGACTAGCGGGTTCCAAACCGGGGAGCTGTTTTTT.

The chain carries TRBV7-9 and TRBJ2-5, with D maybe TRBD2 (5 bases). In germline, CDR1 is SEHNR, CDR2 FQNEAQ (reference sequence). V was pared by 1 base and J by 6 bases, with 12 bases between. This CDR3 contains 14 residues. The CDR3 DNA follows: TGTGCCAGCAGCTTAGATCCTAGCTCGAAGACCCAGTACTTC. It is translated as CASSLDPSSKTQYF. Full variable domain (outside the CDR3, taken from reference TRBV7-9 and TRBJ2-5): DTGVSQNPRHKITKRGQNVTFRCDPISEHNRLYWYRQTLGQGPEFLTYFQNEAQLEKSRLLSDRFSAERPKGSFSTLEIQRTEQGDSAMYLCASSLDPSSKTQYFGPGTRLLVL.

In its sample, this clone was seen once. The chain joins TRBV4-2 to TRBJ2-5; D perhaps matches TRBD1 (6 bases). This CDR3 contains 15 residues. V was pared by 1 base and J by 5 bases, with 14 bases between. CDR1 is LGHNA and CDR2 is YNFKEQ in the germline V gene. CDR3 protein: CASSQGARGGETQYF. The CDR3 DNA follows: TGTGCCAGCAGCCAAGGAGCCAGGGGCGGCGAGACCCAGTACTTC.

The chain combines TRBV15 with TRBJ2-7; the match to TRBD1 covers 8 bases. Germline CDR1 reads LNHNV; CDR2 reads YYDKDF (reference sequence). This CDR3 spans 16 amino acids. J was trimmed by 7 bases and V by 1 base; bases with no gene match: 12. CDR3 amino acids: CATSRGAGGDLVEQYF. CDR3 nucleotides: TGTGCCACCAGCAGAGGGGCAGGGGGCGACCTAGTAGAGCAGTACTTC.

As DNA, the CDR3 is TGTGCCACCAGCGACGGACAGGGTTACGGCTACACCTTC. It yields the protein CATSDGQGYGYTF. The chain joins TRBV24-1 to TRBJ1-2; 8 bases map to TRBD1. This CDR3 has 13 amino acids. With 7 bases clipped from V and 8 bases from J, the junction kept 8 bases outside the gene matches. Germline V CDR1 and CDR2: KGHDR, SFDVKD.

The J gene is TRBJ1-6, the V gene TRBV5-1; 7 bases fit TRBD1. With V trimmed by 4 bases and J by 10 bases, 8 bases remained unmatched. There are 14 residues in the CDR3. Germline-derived CDR1 and CDR2 are SGHRS and YFSETQ. The CDR3: CASSSGQVDSPLHF. The CDR3 region has the DNA TGCGCCAGCAGCAGCGGACAGGTTGACTCACCCCTCCACTTT. The whole variable domain, filled in from reference TRBV5-1 and TRBJ1-6, reads KAGVTQTPRYLIKTRGQQVTLSCSPISGHRSVSWYQQTPGQGLQFLFEYFSETQRNKGNFPGRFSGRQFSNSRSEMNVSTLELGDSALYLCASSSGQVDSPLHFGNGTRLTVT.

The chain employs TRBV10-3 and TRBJ1-5; 7 positions match TRBD1. The CDR3 runs 13 residues. V was pared by 6 bases and J by 4 bases, with 3 bases of the junction left unmatched. Germline values: CDR1 ENHRY, CDR2 SYGVKD. The CDR3 region has the DNA TGTGCCATCAGAGGGACAGAAAATCAGCCCCAGCATTTT. Translating gives CAIRGTENQPQHF.